The 9 T cell receptor beta chains listed next were all sequenced from one sample in a study of shared clonotypes between healthy human individuals. Generated by immunoSEQ multiplex PCR, the TCRdb table keeps only in-frame clones and is missing some. Among around 430,000 clones, around 75% were seen once, and the ten largest hold less than 15%. The sequenced material came from PBMCs. These TCRs come from a woman between 40 and 50 years old in good health. Some clones in this sample may be carry-over from other donors' samples.

This sequence joins TRBV30 and TRBJ1-3, with D possibly TRBD1 on 6 matching bases. CDR3 length equals 16 residues. V lost 0 bases and J 2 bases, leaving 14 bases between the germline ends. Germline CDR1 reads GTSNPN; CDR2 reads SVGIG (reference sequence). The CDR3 DNA reads as TGTGCCTGGAGTGTTTGGAGGGGGAAGGCTGGAAACACCATATATTTT. Its protein is CAWSVWRGKAGNTIYF.

The genes are TRBV7-9 and TRBJ1-3; D uncertain. V was shortened by 7 bases and J by 4 bases, with 11 bases between the two germline ends. The germline CDR1 and CDR2 sequences are SEHNR and FQNEAQ (reference sequence). There are 13 residues in the CDR3. In nucleotides, the CDR3 is TGTGCCAGCATCTCACCTTCCGGAAACACCATATATTTT. Translated: CASISPSGNTIYF.

The chain recombines TRBV11-3 with TRBJ2-5; 9 nucleotides match TRBD2. CDR1 SGHNT and CDR2 YENEEA come from the germline V gene. The V gene end was trimmed by 3 bases and the J gene end by 5 bases; junction bases not matched to a gene: 10. This CDR3 is built from 16 residues. CDR3 protein: CASSLGSGGLGETQYF. Here the CDR3 DNA reads TGTGCCAGCAGCTTGGGTAGCGGGGGTCTAGGGGAGACCCAGTACTTC.

In this sample, this clone turned up a few times. Here the CDR3 DNA reads TGTGCCAGCTCACCAGTACAGGGGAGCTCCTACGAGCAGTACTTC. The encoded protein is CASSPVQGSSYEQYF. The chain carries TRBV18 and TRBJ2-7, with TRBD1 identical over 7 bases. The V gene end was trimmed by 2 bases and the J gene end by 0 bases; junction bases not matched to a gene: 4. This CDR3 region has 15 residues. Germline CDR1 KGHSH, CDR2 LQKENI.

This clone was seen a handful of times. This rearrangement joins TRBV7-8 to TRBJ1-1; D possibly corresponds to TRBD1 (6 bases). V shed 4 bases and J shed 6 bases, with 18 bases lying between them. The germline gives CDR1 SGHVS, CDR2 FQNEAQ. The CDR3 runs to 15 residues. CDR3 amino acids: CASSYYGTKIAEAFF. The CDR3 nucleotides are TGTGCCAGCAGCTATTACGGGACAAAGATCGCTGAAGCTTTCTTT.

This clone occurred a few times. The CDR3 region has the DNA TGTGCCAGTAAGACGACAGGGGCCACTGAAGCTTTCTTT. Protein product: CASKTTGATEAFF. This chain connects TRBV19 to TRBJ1-1; 8 bases line up with TRBD1. CDR1 LNHDA and CDR2 SQIVND come from the germline V gene (reference sequence). V gave up 7 bases and J gave up 4 bases; unmatched junction bases: 5. The CDR3 covers 13 residues.

J is TRBJ2-1 and V is TRBV18, with D unresolved. This CDR3 comprises 15 residues. V dropped 0 bases and J dropped 6 bases, with 12 bases sitting between them. In germline, CDR1 is KGHSH, CDR2 LQKENI. This chain's CDR3 is CASSPPQGNINEQFF. The CDR3 DNA follows: TGTGCCAGCTCACCACCCCAAGGGAACATCAATGAGCAGTTCTTC. Full variable domain (remainder filled in from reference TRBV18 and TRBJ2-1): NAGVMQNPRHLVRRRGQEARLRCSPMKGHSHVYWYRQLPEEGLKFMVYLQKENIIDESGMPKERFSAEFPKEGPSILRIQQVVRGDSAAYFCASSPPQGNINEQFFGPGTRLTVL.

This chain connects TRBV2 to TRBJ2-1; D remains unclear. The CDR3 spans 16 residues. CDR1 and CDR2 from the germline V gene are SNHLY and FYNNEI. V was pared by 6 bases and J by 6 bases, with 21 bases between. The CDR3 here is CASSLEQLASGNEQFF. CDR3 bases: TGTGCCAGCAGCCTAGAACAGTTAGCTTCTGGCAATGAGCAGTTCTTC.

V usage is TRBV28 and J usage is TRBJ1-4; maybe TRBD1 (6 bases). V lost 5 bases and J 7 bases, leaving 20 bases between the germline ends. This CDR3 has 16 amino acids. Germline V gives CDR1 MDHEN, CDR2 SYDVKM. The CDR3 spells CASSPPLDRSVEKLFF. The CDR3 region has the DNA TGTGCCAGCAGTCCACCCCTCGACAGGAGCGTTGAAAAACTGTTTTTT.